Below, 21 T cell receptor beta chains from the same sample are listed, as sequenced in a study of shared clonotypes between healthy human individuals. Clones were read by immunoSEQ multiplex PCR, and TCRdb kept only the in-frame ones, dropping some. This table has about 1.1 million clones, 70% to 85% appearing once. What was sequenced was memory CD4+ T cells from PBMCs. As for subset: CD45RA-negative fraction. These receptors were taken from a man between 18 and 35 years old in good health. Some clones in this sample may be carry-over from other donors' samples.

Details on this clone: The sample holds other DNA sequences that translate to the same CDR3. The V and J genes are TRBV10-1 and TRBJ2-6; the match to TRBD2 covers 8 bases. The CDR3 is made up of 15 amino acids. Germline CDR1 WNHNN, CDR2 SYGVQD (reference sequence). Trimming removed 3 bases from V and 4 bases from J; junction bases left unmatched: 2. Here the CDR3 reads CASSDGGAGANVLTF. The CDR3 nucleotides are TGCGCCAGCAGTGACGGGGGGGCCGGGGCCAACGTCCTGACTTTC.

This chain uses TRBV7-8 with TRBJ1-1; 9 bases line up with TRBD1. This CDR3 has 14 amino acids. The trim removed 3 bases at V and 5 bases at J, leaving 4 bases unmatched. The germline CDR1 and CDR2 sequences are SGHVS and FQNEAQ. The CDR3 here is CASSFDRGFTEAFF. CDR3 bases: TGTGCCAGCAGCTTTGACAGGGGGTTTACTGAAGCTTTCTTT.

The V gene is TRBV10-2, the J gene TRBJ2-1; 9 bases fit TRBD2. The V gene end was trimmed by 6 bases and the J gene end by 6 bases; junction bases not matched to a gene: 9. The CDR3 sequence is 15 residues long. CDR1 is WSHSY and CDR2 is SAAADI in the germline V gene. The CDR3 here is CASSLDSGSANEQFF. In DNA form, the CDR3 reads TGCGCCAGCAGCCTTGATAGCGGGAGCGCCAATGAGCAGTTCTTC.

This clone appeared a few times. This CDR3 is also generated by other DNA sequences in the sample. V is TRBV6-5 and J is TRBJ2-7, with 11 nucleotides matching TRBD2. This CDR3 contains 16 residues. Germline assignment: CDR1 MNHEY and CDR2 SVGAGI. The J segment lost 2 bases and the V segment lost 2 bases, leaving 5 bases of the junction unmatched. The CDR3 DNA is TGTGCCAGCAGTTACCAAGGGACTAGCGGTCCCTACGAGCAGTACTTC. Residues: CASSYQGTSGPYEQYF.

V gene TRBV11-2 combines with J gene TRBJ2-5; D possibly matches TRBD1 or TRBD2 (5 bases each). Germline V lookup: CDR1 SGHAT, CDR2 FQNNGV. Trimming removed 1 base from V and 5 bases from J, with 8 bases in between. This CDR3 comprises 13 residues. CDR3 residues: CASSLAWGETQYF. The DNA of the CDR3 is TGTGCCAGCAGCTTAGCCTGGGGGGAGACCCAGTACTTC.

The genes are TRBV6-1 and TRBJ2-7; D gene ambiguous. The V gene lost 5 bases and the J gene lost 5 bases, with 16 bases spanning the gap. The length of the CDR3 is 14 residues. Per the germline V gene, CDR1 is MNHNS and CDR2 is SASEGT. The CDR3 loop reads CASSLRHSENEQYF. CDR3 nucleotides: TGTGCCAGCAGTCTCCGGCACTCCGAAAACGAGCAGTACTTC.

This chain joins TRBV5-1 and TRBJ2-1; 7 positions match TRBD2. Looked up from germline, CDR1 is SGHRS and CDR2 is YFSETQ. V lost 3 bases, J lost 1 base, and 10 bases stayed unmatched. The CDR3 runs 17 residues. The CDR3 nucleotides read TGCGCCAGCAGCTGGGGAGGGCGGGAGACGTCCTACAATGAGCAGTTCTTC. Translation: CASSWGGRETSYNEQFF. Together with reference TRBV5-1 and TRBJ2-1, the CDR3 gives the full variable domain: KAGVTQTPRYLIKTRGQQVTLSCSPISGHRSVSWYQQTPGQGLQFLFEYFSETQRNKGNFPGRFSGRQFSNSRSEMNVSTLELGDSALYLCASSWGGRETSYNEQFFGPGTRLTVL.

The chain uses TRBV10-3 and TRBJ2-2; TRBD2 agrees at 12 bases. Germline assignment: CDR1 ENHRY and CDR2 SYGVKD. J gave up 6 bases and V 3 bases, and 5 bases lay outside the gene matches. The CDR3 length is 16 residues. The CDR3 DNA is TGTGCCATCAGTGATGGACTAGCGGGGCCGTCCGGGGAGCTGTTTTTT. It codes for CAISDGLAGPSGELFF.

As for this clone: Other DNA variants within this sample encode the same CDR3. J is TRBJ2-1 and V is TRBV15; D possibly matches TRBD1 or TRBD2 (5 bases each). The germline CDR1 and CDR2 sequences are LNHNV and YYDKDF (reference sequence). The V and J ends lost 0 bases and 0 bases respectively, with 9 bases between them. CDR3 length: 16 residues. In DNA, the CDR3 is TGTGCCACCAGCAGAGATGGGGGTAGCTCCTACAATGAGCAGTTCTTC. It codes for CATSRDGGSSYNEQFF.

The CDR3 is CSARTGGRETQYF. The CDR3 DNA is TGCAGCGCCCGGACAGGGGGTCGTGAGACCCAGTACTTC. This sequence joins TRBV29-1 and TRBJ2-5; the match to TRBD1 covers 10 bases. Germline loops: CDR1 SQVTM, CDR2 ANQGSEA. The CDR3 runs 13 residues. V trimming: 7 bases; J trimming: 5 bases; junction bases outside the gene matches: 7.

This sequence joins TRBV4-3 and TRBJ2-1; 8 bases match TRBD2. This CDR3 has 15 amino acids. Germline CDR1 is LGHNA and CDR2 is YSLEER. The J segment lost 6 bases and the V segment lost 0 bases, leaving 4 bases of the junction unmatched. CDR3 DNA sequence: TGCGCCAGCAGCCAAGATGGTAGCGGGACCAATGAGCAGTTCTTC. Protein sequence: CASSQDGSGTNEQFF.

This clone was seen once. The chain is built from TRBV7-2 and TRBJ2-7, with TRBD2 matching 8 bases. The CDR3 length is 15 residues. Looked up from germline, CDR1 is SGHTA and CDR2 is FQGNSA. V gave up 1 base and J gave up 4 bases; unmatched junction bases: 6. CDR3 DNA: TGTGCCAGCAGCTTAGAGGGACTAGATGGGTACGAGCAGTACTTC. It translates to CASSLEGLDGYEQYF.

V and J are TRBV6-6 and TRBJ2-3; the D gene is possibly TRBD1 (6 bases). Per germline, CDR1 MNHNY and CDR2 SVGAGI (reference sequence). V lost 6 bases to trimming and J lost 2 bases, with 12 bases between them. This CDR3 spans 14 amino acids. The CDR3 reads CASRRTVITDTQYF. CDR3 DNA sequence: TGTGCCAGCAGACGGACAGTTATCACAGATACGCAGTATTTT.

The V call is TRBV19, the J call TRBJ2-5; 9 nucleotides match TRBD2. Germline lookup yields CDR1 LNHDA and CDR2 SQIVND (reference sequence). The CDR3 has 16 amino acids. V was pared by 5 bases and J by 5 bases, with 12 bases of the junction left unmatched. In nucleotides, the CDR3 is TGTGCCAGTAGTGCGGCTAGCGGGAAGGAGAGGGAGACCCAGTACTTC. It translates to CASSAASGKERETQYF.

CDR3 nucleotide sequence: TGTGCCAGCAGGGGACTAGCGCCCAATGAGCAGTTCTTC. This codes for CASRGLAPNEQFF. This chain links TRBV25-1 with TRBJ2-1; 10 nucleotides line up with TRBD2. V gave up 6 bases and J gave up 6 bases; unmatched junction bases: 2. The V gene's germline CDR1 is MGHDK and CDR2 SYGVNS. The CDR3 loop spans 13 amino acids.

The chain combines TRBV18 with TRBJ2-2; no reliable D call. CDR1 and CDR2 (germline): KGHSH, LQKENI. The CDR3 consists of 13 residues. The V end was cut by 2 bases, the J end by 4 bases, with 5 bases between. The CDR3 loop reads CASSPGPTGELFF. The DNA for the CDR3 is TGTGCCAGCTCACCAGGGCCCACCGGGGAGCTGTTTTTT.

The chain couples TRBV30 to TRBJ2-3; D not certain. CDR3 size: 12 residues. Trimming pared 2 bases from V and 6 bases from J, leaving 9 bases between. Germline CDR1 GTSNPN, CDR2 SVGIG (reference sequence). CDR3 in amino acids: CAWSMTSDTQYF. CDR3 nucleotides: TGTGCCTGGAGTATGACCTCCGATACGCAGTATTTT.

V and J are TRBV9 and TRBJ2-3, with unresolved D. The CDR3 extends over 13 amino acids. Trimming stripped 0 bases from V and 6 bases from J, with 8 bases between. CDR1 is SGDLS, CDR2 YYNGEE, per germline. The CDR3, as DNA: TGTGCCAGCAGCGTAGGTGACGGGGATACGCAGTATTTT. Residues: CASSVGDGDTQYF.

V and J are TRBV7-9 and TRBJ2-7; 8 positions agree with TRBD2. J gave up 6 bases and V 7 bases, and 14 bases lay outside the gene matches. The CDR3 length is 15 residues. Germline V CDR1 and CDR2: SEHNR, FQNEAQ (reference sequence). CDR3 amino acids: CASTLAGGNVAEQYF. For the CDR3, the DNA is TGTGCCAGCACCCTAGCGGGTGGTAACGTCGCCGAGCAGTACTTC.

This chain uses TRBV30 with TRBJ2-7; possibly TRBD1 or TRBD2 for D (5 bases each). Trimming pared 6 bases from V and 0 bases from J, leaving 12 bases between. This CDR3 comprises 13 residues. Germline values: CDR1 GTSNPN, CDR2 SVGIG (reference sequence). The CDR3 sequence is CACRGPSSYEQYF. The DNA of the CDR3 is TGTGCCTGCCGGGGCCCGAGCTCCTACGAGCAGTACTTC.

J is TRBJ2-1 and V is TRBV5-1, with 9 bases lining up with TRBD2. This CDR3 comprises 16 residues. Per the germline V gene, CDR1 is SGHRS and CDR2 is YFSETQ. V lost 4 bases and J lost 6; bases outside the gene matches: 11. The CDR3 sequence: CASSVAGTSSLNEQFF. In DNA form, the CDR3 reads TGCGCCAGCAGCGTCGCCGGGACTAGCTCACTCAATGAGCAGTTCTTC.